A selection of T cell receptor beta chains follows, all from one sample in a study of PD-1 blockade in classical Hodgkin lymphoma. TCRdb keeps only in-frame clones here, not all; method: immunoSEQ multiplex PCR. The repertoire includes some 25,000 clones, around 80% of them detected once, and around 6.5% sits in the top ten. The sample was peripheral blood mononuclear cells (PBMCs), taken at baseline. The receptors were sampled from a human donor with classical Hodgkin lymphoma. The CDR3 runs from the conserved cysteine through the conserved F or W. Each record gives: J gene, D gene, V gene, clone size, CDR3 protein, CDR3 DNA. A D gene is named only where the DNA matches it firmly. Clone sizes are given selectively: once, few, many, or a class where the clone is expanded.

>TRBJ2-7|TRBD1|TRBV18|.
CASSPRDRGWEQYF
TGTGCCAGCTCACCACGTGACAGGGGTTGGGAGCAGTACTTC
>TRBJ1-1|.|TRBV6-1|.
CASSDGGVGGSTEAFF
TGTGCCAGCAGTGACGGAGGGGTCGGTGGTAGTACTGAAGCTTTCTTT
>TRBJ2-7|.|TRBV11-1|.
CASSFRQPSYYEQYF
TGTGCCAGCAGCTTTCGTCAGCCCAGCTACTACGAGCAGTACTTC
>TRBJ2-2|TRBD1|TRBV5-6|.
CASSLADRATGELFF
TGTGCCAGCAGCTTGGCGGACAGGGCCACCGGGGAGCTGTTTTTT
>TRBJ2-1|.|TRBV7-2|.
CASSLAYGAWNEQFF
TGTGCCAGCAGCTTAGCGTATGGGGCCTGGAATGAGCAGTTCTTC
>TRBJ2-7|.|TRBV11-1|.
CASSFDRGSSREQYF
TGTGCCAGCAGCTTCGACAGAGGGTCTTCGAGGGAGCAGTACTTC
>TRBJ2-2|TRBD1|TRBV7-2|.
CASSFRTGLTGELFF
TGTGCCAGCAGCTTTCGGACAGGGTTAACCGGGGAGCTGTTTTTT
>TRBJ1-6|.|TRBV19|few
CASSISGYYNSPLHF
TGTGCCAGTAGTATATCGGGGTACTATAATTCACCCCTCCACTTT
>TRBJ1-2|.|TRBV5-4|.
CASTPGSFWGPTESGYTF
TGTGCCAGCACTCCTGGCTCGTTCTGGGGCCCTACGGAGAGTGGCTACACCTTC
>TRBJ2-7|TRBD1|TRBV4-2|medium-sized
CASSQATGGRAYEQYF
TGTGCCAGCAGCCAAGCAACAGGGGGCCGGGCCTACGAGCAGTACTTC
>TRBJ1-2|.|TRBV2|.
CASSDPSGEIYGYTF
TGTGCCAGCAGTGACCCGTCAGGGGAGATCTATGGCTACACCTTC
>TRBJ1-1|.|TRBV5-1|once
CASSPSGDEAFF
TGCGCCAGCAGTCCCTCGGGAGATGAAGCTTTCTTT
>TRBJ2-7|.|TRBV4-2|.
CASSQRQNNGQYF
TGTGCCAGCAGCCAAAGACAGAACAACGGGCAGTACTTC
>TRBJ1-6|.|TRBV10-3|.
CAISDKGQMLHF
TGTGCCATCAGTGATAAAGGACAGATGCTCCACTTT
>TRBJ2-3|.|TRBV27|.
CASRGGGSTDTQYF
TGTGCCAGCAGGGGGGGTGGGAGCACAGATACGCAGTATTTT
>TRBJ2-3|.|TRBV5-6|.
CASSLPGTDTQYF
TGTGCCAGCAGCTTGCCGGGAACAGATACGCAGTATTTT
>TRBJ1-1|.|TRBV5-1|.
CASSLGMNTEAFF
TGCGCCAGCAGCTTGGGAATGAACACTGAAGCTTTCTTT
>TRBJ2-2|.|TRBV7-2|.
CASSLGGFGELFF
TGTGCCAGCAGCTTAGGGGGATTCGGGGAGCTGTTTTTT
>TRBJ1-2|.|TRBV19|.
CASSMGDLANYGYTF
TGTGCCAGTAGTATGGGGGACTTAGCTAACTATGGCTACACCTTC
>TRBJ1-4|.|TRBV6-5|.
CASSYEGESEKLFF
TGTGCCAGCAGTTACGAAGGGGAGAGTGAAAAACTGTTTTTT
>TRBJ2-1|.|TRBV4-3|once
CASSQASRGSYEQFF
TGCGCCAGCAGCCAAGCTTCGCGGGGCTCGTACGAGCAGTTCTTC
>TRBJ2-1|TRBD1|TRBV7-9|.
CASSFRDRAYNEQFF
TGTGCCAGCAGCTTTCGGGACAGGGCCTACAATGAGCAGTTCTTC
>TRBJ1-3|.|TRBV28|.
CASSFGGSRGNTIYF
TGTGCCAGCAGTTTCGGCGGTTCTCGTGGAAACACCATATATTTT
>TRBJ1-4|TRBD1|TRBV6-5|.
CASSYQGQEGKLFF
TGTGCCAGCAGTTACCAAGGACAGGAAGGGAAACTGTTTTTT
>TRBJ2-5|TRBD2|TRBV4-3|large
CASSQGVSRGGLETQYF
TGCGCCAGCAGCCAAGGGGTGTCGCGGGGGGGGCTGGAGACCCAGTACTTC
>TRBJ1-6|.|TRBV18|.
CASSPGTNSPLHF
TGTGCCAGCTCACCCGGGACCAATTCACCCCTCCACTTT
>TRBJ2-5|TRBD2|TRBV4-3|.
CASSQRKFWTSGGQETQYF
TGCGCCAGCAGCCAAAGAAAGTTTTGGACTAGCGGGGGCCAAGAGACCCAGTACTTC
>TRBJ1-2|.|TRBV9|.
CASSVGRGFAYGYTF
TGTGCCAGCAGCGTAGGCAGGGGCTTTGCTTACGGCTACACCTTC
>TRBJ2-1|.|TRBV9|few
CASSVEGDEYNEQFF
TGTGCCAGCAGCGTAGAGGGGGACGAATACAATGAGCAGTTCTTC
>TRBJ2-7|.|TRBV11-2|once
CASRGETHEQYF
TGTGCCAGCAGGGGGGAAACCCACGAGCAGTACTTC
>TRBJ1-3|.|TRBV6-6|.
CASSRPRNTIYF
TGTGCCAGCAGCCGCCCTCGGAACACCATATATTTT
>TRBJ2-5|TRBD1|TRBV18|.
CASSPARDSQETQYF
TGTGCCAGCTCACCTGCCCGGGACAGCCAAGAGACCCAGTACTTC
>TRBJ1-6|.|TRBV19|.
CASSRTGGDSNSPLHF
TGTGCCAGTAGTAGAACCGGTGGGGACTCCAACTCACCCCTCCACTTT
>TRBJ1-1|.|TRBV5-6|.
CASSLAGSEAFF
TGTGCCAGCAGCTTGGCCGGGTCTGAAGCTTTCTTT
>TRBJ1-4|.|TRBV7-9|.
CASSTGNTNEKLFF
TGTGCCAGCAGCACAGGGAATACTAATGAAAAACTGTTTTTT
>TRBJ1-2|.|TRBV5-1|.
CASSEPQGNYGYTF
TGCGCCAGCAGCGAGCCCCAGGGGAACTATGGCTACACCTTC
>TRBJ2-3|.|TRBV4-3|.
CASSPEGSDTQYF
TGCGCCAGCAGCCCAGAAGGGTCCGATACGCAGTATTTT
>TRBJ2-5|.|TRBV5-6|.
CASSPGAFTKYQETQYF
TGTGCCAGCAGTCCGGGGGCGTTTACAAAGTACCAAGAGACCCAGTACTTC
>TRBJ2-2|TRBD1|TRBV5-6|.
CASSFGTGGRTGELFF
TGTGCCAGCAGCTTTGGGACAGGGGGCCGGACCGGGGAGCTGTTTTTT
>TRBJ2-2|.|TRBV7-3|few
CASSLRGSANTGELFF
TGTGCCAGCAGCTTAAGGGGGTCAGCGAACACCGGGGAGCTGTTTTTT
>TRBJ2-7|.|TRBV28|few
CASSLPRQFHEQYF
TGTGCCAGCAGTTTACCCCGACAGTTCCACGAGCAGTACTTC
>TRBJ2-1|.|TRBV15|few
CATSVRRYNEQFF
TGTGCCACCAGCGTTCGACGATACAATGAGCAGTTCTTC
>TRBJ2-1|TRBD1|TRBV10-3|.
CAISESTGAVNNEQFF
TGTGCCATCAGTGAGAGTACAGGGGCCGTGAACAATGAGCAGTTCTTC
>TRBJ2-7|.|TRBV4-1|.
CASSQGFGRSSYEQYF
TGCGCCAGCAGCCAAGGGTTCGGCAGGAGCTCCTACGAGCAGTACTTC
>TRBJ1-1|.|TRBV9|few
CASSGDKGSSTEAFF
TGTGCCAGCAGCGGCGACAAGGGGAGCAGCACTGAAGCTTTCTTT
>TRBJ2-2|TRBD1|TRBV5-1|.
CASSTKHRGRTGELFF
TGCGCCAGCAGCACCAAACACAGGGGGCGTACCGGGGAGCTGTTTTTT
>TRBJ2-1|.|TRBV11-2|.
CASSLAGRVNEQFF
TGTGCCAGCAGCTTAGCCGGCCGAGTCAATGAGCAGTTCTTC
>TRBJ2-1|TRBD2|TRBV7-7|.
CASSLGAGGTYNEQFF
TGTGCTAGCAGCTTAGGAGCGGGGGGGACCTACAATGAGCAGTTCTTC
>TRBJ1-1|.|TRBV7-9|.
CASRPLLANTEAFF
TGTGCCAGCAGACCATTGTTGGCGAACACTGAAGCTTTCTTT
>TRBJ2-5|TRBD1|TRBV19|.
CASTVGQGIGETQYF
TGTGCCAGTACCGTTGGACAGGGAATAGGGGAGACCCAGTACTTC
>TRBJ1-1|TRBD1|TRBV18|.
CASSPPDRGGAFF
TGTGCCAGCTCACCCCCGGACAGGGGTGGGGCTTTCTTT
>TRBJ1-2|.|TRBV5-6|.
CASSLFDRSNYGYTF
TGTGCCAGCAGCTTGTTCGACAGATCTAACTATGGCTACACCTTC
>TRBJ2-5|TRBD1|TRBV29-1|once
CSVDGQGLETQYF
TGCAGCGTGGACGGACAGGGGCTGGAGACCCAGTACTTC
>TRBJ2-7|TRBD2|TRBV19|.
CASRVSGGTVHEQYF
TGTGCCAGTAGGGTTAGCGGGGGGACCGTCCACGAGCAGTACTTC